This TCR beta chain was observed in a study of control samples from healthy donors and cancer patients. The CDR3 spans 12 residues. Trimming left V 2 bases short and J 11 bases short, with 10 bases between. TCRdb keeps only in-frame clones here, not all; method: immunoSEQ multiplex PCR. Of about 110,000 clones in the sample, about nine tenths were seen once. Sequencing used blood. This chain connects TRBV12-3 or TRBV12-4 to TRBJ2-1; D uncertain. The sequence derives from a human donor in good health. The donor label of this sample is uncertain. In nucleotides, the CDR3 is TGTGCCAGCAGTTTAAGGGCGAATCAGCAGTTCTTC. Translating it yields CASSLRANQQFF.